The clone carrying this T cell receptor beta chain has ten or more counts. No antigen is known for it. These data originate in a study of T cell repertoires in cytomegalovirus infection. Study information: Public TCR beta signatures provided an indication of both CMV infection and a matching HLA type.

TCRdb passed the reads through MiXCR, listing each CDR3 protein once. This repertoire shows 750,000 to 900,000 distinct CDR3 sequences, about 28% found once; its top ten account for around 13%. V was pared by 3 bases and J by 4 bases, with 16 bases between. The CDR3 length is 17 residues. The genes are TRBV12-3 or TRBV12-4 and TRBJ2-6, with unresolved D. Sequenced here: cultured CD8+ T cells from PBMCs, sampled from culture after CMV antigen stimulation. This TCR derives from a human donor in good health (CMV status not recorded). Some clones in this sample may be carry-over from other donors' samples. The CDR3 DNA sequence: TGTGCCAGCAGTTTTTCCCCTGGTGGCCTCGGGGCCAACGTCCTGACTTTC. Its protein is CASSFSPGGLGANVLTF.